The 31 T cell receptor beta chains presented below share a single source sample, sequenced in a study of T-cell reconstitution after alpha-beta-depleted transplantation in children. The TCRbeta library was prepared with unique molecular identifiers. TCRdb fed the PCR reads into MiXCR, producing one record per CDR3 protein. The sample lists around 700,000 distinct CDR3 sequences; around 13% were seen once. Sequencing was performed on PBMCs, taken before TCRalphabeta/CD19-depleted stem cell transplant. All receptors come from a girl aged 2 to 9 with congenital amegakaryocytic thrombocytopenia, due to receive a stem cell transplant.

Concerning this clonotype: Just one base apart from a much larger clone, this may be a read error. The CDR3 coding sequence is TGTGTCAGCAGTTTAAACCGCCAACAGGGCCTGTACTTC. This encodes CVSSLNRQQGLYF. The V call is TRBV12-3 or TRBV12-4, the J call TRBJ2-7; D may be TRBD1 (6 bases). The length of the CDR3 is 13 residues.

This clonotype was observed at least ten times. The chain links TRBV5-1 to TRBJ1-2; no firm D call. This CDR3 comprises 14 residues. Germline V gene lookup returns CDR1 SGHRS and CDR2 YFSETQ. V lost 1 base and J 0 bases, leaving 7 bases between the germline ends. The CDR3 sequence: CASSLRISNYGYTF. The CDR3 DNA sequence: TGCGCCAGCAGCTTGCGCATCTCTAACTATGGCTACACCTTC.

This clonotype was found many times. Here the CDR3 DNA reads TGTGCCAGCAGCTTGGGAGACGGCTTGTTCTCGAACACTGAAGCTTTCTTT. This encodes CASSLGDGLFSNTEAFF. V and J are TRBV5-6 and TRBJ1-1; D gene uncertain. V was clipped by 0 bases and J by 1 base, with 16 bases between them. CDR3 length: 17 amino acids. Germline CDR1 reads SGHDT; CDR2 reads YYEEEE.

Many counts were recorded for this clonotype. The chain employs TRBV15 and TRBJ1-2; D may be TRBD1 (6 bases). The CDR3 extends over 13 amino acids. CDR1 and CDR2 from the germline V gene are LNHNV and YYDKDF (reference sequence). Trimming removed 3 bases at V and 2 bases at J, with 7 bases between. The CDR3 is CATSSDRNYGYTF. CDR3 in DNA: TGTGCCACCAGCAGCGACAGGAACTATGGCTACACCTTC.

The chain recombines TRBV7-9 with TRBJ2-1; D ambiguous. From germline, CDR1 is SEHNR and CDR2 FQNEAQ (reference sequence). The CDR3 is 13 residues long. Trimming removed 7 bases at V and 5 bases at J, with 12 bases between. CDR3 nucleotide sequence: TGTGCCAGCAAGGACCAACCCCACAATGAGCAGTTCTTC. This gives the protein CASKDQPHNEQFF.

In its sample, this clonotype was seen a few times. At one boundary the junction diverges from the germline segment, which might be a read error. The chain employs TRBV20-1 and TRBJ1-6; D may be TRBD1 (6 bases). CDR3 length: 16 amino acids. CDR1 is DFQATT, CDR2 SNEGSKA, per germline (reference sequence). In DNA form, the CDR3 reads TGCTGTGCTAGAGATCCCGGGGGACAAAGAGGATCACCCCTCCACTTT. Its protein is CCARDPGGQRGSPLHF.

This clonotype was recorded many times. The chain has TRBV20-1 and TRBJ2-3; unclear D gene. V lost 0 bases, J lost 4 bases, and 11 bases lay in between. Germline CDR1 DFQATT, CDR2 SNEGSKA (reference sequence). There are 14 residues in the CDR3. CDR3: CSARDLGVPDTQYF. The CDR3, as DNA: TGCAGTGCTAGAGATCTAGGCGTCCCAGATACGCAGTATTTT.

This clonotype occurred many times. V gene TRBV11-3 combines with J gene TRBJ2-3; 7 nucleotides match TRBD1. This CDR3 is 14 amino acids long. V lost 5 bases, J lost 6 bases, and 8 bases stayed unmatched. CDR1 and CDR2 from the germline V gene are SGHNT and YENEEA. CDR3 in amino acids: CASSNRGEVDTQYF. The CDR3 coding sequence is TGTGCCAGCAGCAACAGGGGTGAAGTTGATACGCAGTATTTT.

Many counts were recorded for this clonotype. This chain connects TRBV7-7 to TRBJ2-1; 8 nucleotides line up with TRBD2. Germline CDR1 and CDR2: SSHAT and FNYEAQ (reference sequence). The junction had 8 bases not matched to a gene; V was cut back by 2 bases and J by 2 bases. CDR3 length equals 17 residues. Here the CDR3 DNA reads TGTGCCAGCAGCTTATATCCAGCGGGAGAGACCTACAATGAGCAGTTCTTC. Its protein is CASSLYPAGETYNEQFF.

Many counts were recorded for this clonotype. The chain is built from TRBV20-1 and TRBJ2-1; 7 nucleotides agree with TRBD2. The CDR3 length is 15 residues. Germline loops: CDR1 DFQATT, CDR2 SNEGSKA (reference sequence). V was clipped by 5 bases and J by 3 bases; unmatched bases: 10. CDR3: CSALPPASGYNEQFF. The CDR3 DNA reads as TGCAGTGCTCTCCCCCCAGCTAGCGGCTACAATGAGCAGTTCTTC.

This clonotype showed up just a few times. The rearrangement uses TRBV7-2 and TRBJ2-7; possibly TRBD1 or TRBD2 for D (6 bases each). The ends were cut back, 1 base at V and 3 bases at J, with 13 bases in the middle. The CDR3 totals 15 residues. In germline, CDR1 is SGHTA, CDR2 FQGNSA. The CDR3 reads CASSLVKGGFYEQYF. The CDR3 nucleotides are TGTGCCAGCAGCTTAGTCAAGGGGGGCTTCTACGAGCAGTACTTC.

This clonotype occurred many times. The J gene is TRBJ2-1, the V gene TRBV12-3 or TRBV12-4, with no clear D. The CDR3 runs to 13 residues. V lost 0 bases and J 5 bases, leaving 5 bases between the germline ends. The CDR3 loop is CASSLAHNNEQFF. DNA of the CDR3: TGTGCCAGCAGTTTAGCTCATAACAATGAGCAGTTCTTC.

This clonotype appeared many times. In DNA form, the CDR3 reads TGCAGTGCTAGAGTTGGGTTCGGCGGTAACAATGAGCAGTTCTTC. Translated: CSARVGFGGNNEQFF. The genes are TRBV20-1 and TRBJ2-1; the D is unclear. Trimming pared 1 base from V and 5 bases from J, leaving 15 bases between. The germline V gene has CDR1 DFQATT and CDR2 SNEGSKA (reference sequence). The CDR3 runs to 15 residues.

The chain uses TRBV20-1 and TRBJ2-3; D gene unclear. Trimming cost V 6 bases and J 0 bases, with 13 bases left between them. Germline V gives CDR1 DFQATT, CDR2 SNEGSKA (reference sequence). This CDR3 has 14 residues. The CDR3, as DNA: TGCAGTGCACTCCTAGAGAAAAGCACAGATACGCAGTATTTT. As protein: CSALLEKSTDTQYF.

V usage is TRBV20-1 and J usage is TRBJ2-5; TRBD2 aligns across 7 bases. The CDR3 is 15 residues long. Germline V lookup: CDR1 DFQATT, CDR2 SNEGSKA (reference sequence). Trimming at V came to 1 base and at J to 2 bases, leaving 7 bases not matched to a gene. CDR3 coding DNA: TGCAGTGCTAGAGTTGCGGCGGGAGATCAAGAGACCCAGTACTTC. Protein product: CSARVAAGDQETQYF.

The rearrangement joins TRBV5-1 to TRBJ2-2; tentatively, D is TRBD1 (6 bases). In germline, CDR1 is SGHRS, CDR2 YFSETQ. Trimming took off 4 bases at V and 3 bases at J, with 10 bases between the two ends. The CDR3 contains 14 residues. The CDR3 protein is CASSERTDTGELFF. In DNA, the CDR3 is TGCGCCAGCAGCGAAAGGACAGACACCGGGGAGCTGTTTTTT.

This rearrangement joins TRBV5-6 to TRBJ2-7; no reliable D call. V lost 2 bases to trimming and J lost 4 bases, with 7 bases between them. CDR3 size: 12 residues. Germline CDR1 SGHDT, CDR2 YYEEEE. CDR3 bases: TGTGCCAGCAGCTTTCATCGGTACGAGCAGTACTTC. As protein: CASSFHRYEQYF.

This clonotype appeared a few times. The V call is TRBV5-1, the J call TRBJ2-7; no firm D call. The CDR3 runs 13 residues. V was cut by 1 base and J by 6 bases, with 11 bases left in between. Germline CDR1 and CDR2: SGHRS and YFSETQ. Written as DNA, the CDR3 is TGCGCCAGCAGCTTGTACTTGGGTATCGAGCAGTACTTC. This encodes CASSLYLGIEQYF. The whole variable domain, remainder taken from reference TRBV5-1 and TRBJ2-7, is KAGVTQTPRYLIKTRGQQVTLSCSPISGHRSVSWYQQTPGQGLQFLFEYFSETQRNKGNFPGRFSGRQFSNSRSEMNVSTLELGDSALYLCASSLYLGIEQYFGPGTRLTVT.

This chain connects TRBV20-1 to TRBJ2-7; TRBD2 matches 12 bases. The J segment lost 6 bases and the V segment lost 2 bases, leaving 8 bases of the junction unmatched. The CDR3 spans 15 residues. CDR1 is DFQATT and CDR2 is SNEGSKA in the germline V gene (reference sequence). The CDR3 DNA reads TGCAGTGCTAGACCATGGACTAGCGGGACCGCCGAGCAGTACTTC. Encoded protein: CSARPWTSGTAEQYF.

As to this clonotype: With a much larger clone just one base away, this may be a read error. The CDR3 does not end in the conserved phenylalanine or tryptophan, so this is likely a read error. Here the CDR3 reads CAISGSRDRTYEQYS. Here the CDR3 DNA reads TGTGCCATCAGTGGTTCCCGGGACCGGACCTACGAGCAGTACTCC. This rearrangement joins TRBV10-3 to TRBJ2-7; D might be TRBD1 or TRBD2, each matching 5 bases. This CDR3 is built from 15 residues. Germline CDR1 ENHRY, CDR2 SYGVKD. The ends were cut back, 4 bases at V and 2 bases at J, with 15 bases in the middle.

This sequence joins TRBV5-1 and TRBJ1-1; no clear D. This CDR3 has 15 amino acids. Trimming took off 0 bases at V and 0 bases at J, with 9 bases between the two ends. From germline, CDR1 is SGHRS and CDR2 YFSETQ. The CDR3 is CASSLEGGMNTEAFF. The CDR3 DNA reads TGCGCCAGCAGCTTGGAAGGTGGCATGAACACTGAAGCTTTCTTT.

The table lists this clonotype with many counts. The chain combines TRBV20-1 with TRBJ2-3, with D possibly matching TRBD1 (6 bases). Germline loops: CDR1 DFQATT, CDR2 SNEGSKA (reference sequence). This CDR3 contains 12 residues. The V end was cut by 2 bases, the J end by 7 bases, with 10 bases between. The CDR3 sequence: CSARRGSYTQYF. DNA for the CDR3: TGCAGTGCTAGAAGGGGGTCATATACGCAGTATTTT.

Ten or more counts support this clonotype. This chain connects TRBV20-1 to TRBJ2-1, with D tentatively TRBD2 (5 bases). Deletions cut 5 bases from V and 8 bases from J, with 19 bases between. This CDR3 region has 14 residues. Germline V gene sequence: CDR1 DFQATT, CDR2 SNEGSKA (reference sequence). The CDR3 DNA sequence: TGCAGTGCTCGGACGGAGGACGGCGAGGATGAGCAGTTCTTC. Its translation is CSARTEDGEDEQFF.

This clonotype showed up just a few times. J is TRBJ2-1 and V is TRBV20-1; 14 bases agree with TRBD2. This CDR3 spans 14 amino acids. V was clipped by 5 bases and J by 12 bases; unmatched bases: 9. Germline loops: CDR1 DFQATT, CDR2 SNEGSKA (reference sequence). CDR3 region: CSAHRGLAGGSQFF. The CDR3 bases are TGCAGTGCTCACCGCGGACTAGCGGGAGGTTCGCAGTTCTTC.

The table lists this clonotype with many counts. The chain employs TRBV27 and TRBJ2-1; D call uncertain. The CDR3 is 13 amino acids. V was pared by 8 bases and J by 0 bases, with 8 bases between. Germline V gene data show CDR1 as MNHEY and CDR2 as SMNVEV (reference sequence). The CDR3 sequence is CASGSDSYNEQFF. CDR3 DNA: TGTGCCAGCGGATCGGACTCCTACAATGAGCAGTTCTTC.

The genes are TRBV20-1 and TRBJ1-6, with D perhaps TRBD1 (5 bases). Per germline, CDR1 DFQATT and CDR2 SNEGSKA (reference sequence). Trimming took off 3 bases at V and 0 bases at J, with 15 bases between the two ends. This CDR3 spans 17 amino acids. The CDR3 sequence is CSARGQPHPSYNSPLHF. The CDR3 region has the DNA TGCAGTGCTAGGGGGCAGCCCCATCCCTCCTATAATTCACCCCTCCACTTT.

This chain links TRBV20-1 with TRBJ2-1; 9 nucleotides line up with TRBD2. J lost 8 bases, V lost 3 bases, and 14 bases had no gene match. CDR1 is DFQATT and CDR2 is SNEGSKA in the germline V gene (reference sequence). The CDR3 sequence is 16 residues long. CDR3 DNA sequence: TGCAGTGCTAGCGGGCCCTTAGCGGGAGTTGTGGATGAGCAGTTCTTC. It is translated as CSASGPLAGVVDEQFF.

This clonotype occurred many times. This sequence joins TRBV20-1 and TRBJ2-1, with D tentatively TRBD2 (6 bases). Germline V gene data show CDR1 as DFQATT and CDR2 as SNEGSKA (reference sequence). The CDR3 spans 14 residues. Trimming took off 5 bases at V and 4 bases at J, with 15 bases between the two ends. The CDR3: CSALPGLRYNEQFF. For the CDR3, the DNA is TGCAGTGCTCTTCCGGGACTCAGATACAATGAGCAGTTCTTC.

This clonotype was recorded at least ten times. The V call is TRBV5-1, the J call TRBJ1-6; a weak D match, TRBD1 (5 bases). The CDR3 contains 16 residues. Trimming removed 0 bases from V and 3 bases from J, with 10 bases in between. Germline loops: CDR1 SGHRS, CDR2 YFSETQ. CDR3 nucleotides: TGCGCCAGCAGCTTGGCCGGCAGGGACTATAATTCACCCCTCCACTTT. Translation: CASSLAGRDYNSPLHF.

This clonotype was counted a few times. The chain carries TRBV5-5 and TRBJ2-1; perhaps TRBD1 as D (5 bases). The length of the CDR3 is 16 residues. Per the germline V gene, CDR1 is SGHKS and CDR2 is YYEKEE (reference sequence). Between the trimmed V and J ends, which lost 0 bases and 0 bases, there was a span of 10 bases. The CDR3: CASSLVGRASYNEQFF. CDR3 coding DNA: TGTGCCAGCAGCTTGGTGGGCAGGGCCTCCTACAATGAGCAGTTCTTC.

Ten or more counts support this clonotype. The chain has TRBV6-1 and TRBJ2-2; possible D gene TRBD1, 6 bases. CDR1 is MNHNS, CDR2 SASEGT, per germline. The CDR3 is 15 amino acids. Trimming pared 6 bases from V and 2 bases from J, leaving 13 bases between. The CDR3 loop is CASSAGTINTGELFF. The CDR3 DNA is TGTGCCAGCAGCGCCGGGACAATCAACACCGGGGAGCTGTTTTTT.